This paragraph reports one T cell receptor (beta chain). Sequenced by immunoSEQ multiplex PCR; TCRdb stores in-frame clones only, minus some. The table includes about 120,000 clones, about 83% detected once. V lost 10 bases to trimming and J lost 10 bases, with 17 bases between them. Germline V CDR1 and CDR2: ENHRY, SYGVKD. The CDR3 covers 12 residues. The sample originates from a study of blood T cell repertoires in COVID-19. The sample taken for sequencing was peripheral blood. This receptor was taken from a woman between 45 and 60 years old with acute or convalescent COVID-19. The V call is TRBV10-3, the J call TRBJ2-1; tentative D call: TRBD2 (5 bases). CDR3 sequence reads: CATSGRAQEQFF. In DNA form, the CDR3 reads TGTGCCACCTCGGGGAGAGCTCAGGAGCAGTTCTTC.